The 12 T cell receptor beta chains below come from one sample, sequenced in a study of blood T cell repertoires in COVID-19. Method: immunoSEQ multiplex PCR; TCRdb's copy keeps in-frame clones and lacks some. The table shows 240,000 or so clones, with roughly nine tenths occurring only once. The sequencing sample was made of peripheral blood. These receptors all come from a man in his sixties who had recovered from COVID-19.

The chain joins TRBV6-6 to TRBJ2-7, with 7 bases aligning to TRBD2. Germline V gives CDR1 MNHNY, CDR2 SVGAGI (reference sequence). The CDR3 covers 12 residues. V gave up 9 bases and J gave up 5 bases; unmatched junction bases: 7. The CDR3 spells CASGGGAHEQYV. CDR3 nucleotides: TGTGCCAGTGGGGGGGGTGCGCACGAGCAGTACGTC.

This chain uses TRBV27 with TRBJ1-1; possibly TRBD1 for D (5 bases). CDR3 length equals 14 residues. V lost 3 bases to trimming and J lost 2 bases, with 10 bases between them. CDR1 and CDR2 from the germline V gene are MNHEY and SMNVEV (reference sequence). The CDR3 coding sequence is TGTGCCAGCAGTTTCTTCAGGGATAACACTGAAGCTTTCTTT. It encodes CASSFFRDNTEAFF.

The chain is built from TRBV28 and TRBJ1-5, with 11 bases that match TRBD1. This CDR3 is 16 amino acids long. CDR1 and CDR2 (germline): MDHEN, SYDVKM. Losses at the gene ends were 4 bases for V and 0 bases for J; bases not matched to a gene: 2. CDR3 DNA sequence: TGTGCCAGCAGTTATGGGACAGGGGGTAGCAATCAGCCCCAGCATTTT. It codes for CASSYGTGGSNQPQHF.

V and J are TRBV6-5 and TRBJ2-2; D is unresolved. The CDR3 consists of 13 residues. Germline V gene data show CDR1 as MNHEY and CDR2 as SVGAGI. Trimming stripped 1 base from V and 7 bases from J, with 7 bases between. The CDR3 DNA sequence: TGTGCCAGCAGTTACTATTTCGGCGGGGAGCTGTTTTTT. Amino acids: CASSYYFGGELFF.

Ten or more counts support this clone. The rearrangement uses TRBV5-1 and TRBJ2-2; D remains ambiguous. CDR3 size: 14 residues. Germline V gene lookup returns CDR1 SGHRS and CDR2 YFSETQ. The ends were cut back, 2 bases at V and 0 bases at J, with 5 bases in the middle. In DNA form, the CDR3 reads TGCGCCAGCAGCTTTCCGTCGAACACCGGGGAGCTGTTTTTT. Residues: CASSFPSNTGELFF.

The V and J genes are TRBV18 and TRBJ2-5; the D is unclear. The CDR3 spans 13 residues. V was pared by 4 bases and J by 1 base, with 7 bases between. The germline V gene encodes CDR1 KGHSH and CDR2 LQKENI. CDR3 DNA: TGTGCCAGCTCACGGCGGTCCCAAGAGACCCAGTACTTC. Protein sequence: CASSRRSQETQYF.

The rearrangement links TRBV18 to TRBJ2-3; TRBD1 matches 9 bases. V lost 5 bases and J lost 7; bases outside the gene matches: 4. Germline assignment: CDR1 KGHSH and CDR2 LQKENI. The length of the CDR3 is 13 residues. DNA for the CDR3: TGTGCCAGCTCAGTGGACAGGGGTAATACGCAGTATTTT. Its translation: CASSVDRGNTQYF.

V is TRBV6-5 and J is TRBJ1-1; D is possibly TRBD1 (5 bases). Germline V gene sequence: CDR1 MNHEY, CDR2 SVGAGI. Trimming left V 6 bases short and J 2 bases short, with 16 bases between. This CDR3 comprises 15 residues. CDR3 residues: CASRPQAGRNTEAFF. The CDR3 DNA follows: TGTGCCAGCAGACCACAGGCAGGACGTAACACTGAAGCTTTCTTT.

This clone appeared once. The chain combines TRBV3-1 (or the pseudogene TRBV3-2) with TRBJ1-4; 7 bases match TRBD1. V was pared by 6 bases and J by 0 bases, with 7 bases of the junction left unmatched. Germline V gene lookup returns CDR1 LGHDT and CDR2 YNNKEL (reference sequence). The CDR3 contains 16 residues. CDR3 nucleotides: TGTGCCAGCAGACGCGGGACAGCAGCAACTAATGAAAAACTGTTTTTT. It yields the protein CASRRGTAATNEKLFF.

The chain couples TRBV6-4 to TRBJ2-3, with TRBD2 matching over 10 bases. The CDR3 totals 14 residues. CDR1 and CDR2 from the germline V gene are MRHNA and SNTAGT. Trimming removed 5 bases from V and 2 bases from J; junction bases left unmatched: 1. CDR3 sequence (DNA): TGTGCCAGCAGTAGCGGGGGGGCCACAGATACGCAGTATTTT. Its protein product is CASSSGGATDTQYF.

The rearrangement joins TRBV5-6 to TRBJ2-3; D is perhaps TRBD1 (6 bases). The CDR3 totals 18 residues. Deletions cut 2 bases from V and 6 bases from J, with 25 bases between. From germline, CDR1 is SGHDT and CDR2 YYEEEE. CDR3 in DNA: TGTGCCAGCAGCTTTCTCGATGGCAGGGGTCGTTGGCGCGATACGCAGTATTTT. Amino acid sequence: CASSFLDGRGRWRDTQYF.

V and J are TRBV18 and TRBJ2-5; tentatively, D is TRBD1 (6 bases). The CDR3 is 15 residues long. In germline, CDR1 is KGHSH, CDR2 LQKENI. V was shortened by 1 base and J by 4 bases, with 13 bases between the two germline ends. Written as DNA, the CDR3 is TGTGCCAGCTCACCACACCACAGGGTCGGAGAGACCCAGTACTTC. Its translation: CASSPHHRVGETQYF.